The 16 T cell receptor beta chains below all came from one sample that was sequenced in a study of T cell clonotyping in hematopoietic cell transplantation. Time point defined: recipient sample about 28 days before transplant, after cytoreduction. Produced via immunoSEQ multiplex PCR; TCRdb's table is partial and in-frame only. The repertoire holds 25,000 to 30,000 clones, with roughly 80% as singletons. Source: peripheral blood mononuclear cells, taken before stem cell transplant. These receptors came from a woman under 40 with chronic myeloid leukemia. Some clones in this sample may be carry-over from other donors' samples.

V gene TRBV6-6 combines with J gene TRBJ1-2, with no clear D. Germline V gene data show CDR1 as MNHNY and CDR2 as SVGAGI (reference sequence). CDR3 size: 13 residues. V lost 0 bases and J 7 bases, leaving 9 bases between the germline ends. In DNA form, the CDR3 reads TGTGCCAGCAGTTACTCTCTCCGGGGTGGCTACACCTTC. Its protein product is CASSYSLRGGYTF.

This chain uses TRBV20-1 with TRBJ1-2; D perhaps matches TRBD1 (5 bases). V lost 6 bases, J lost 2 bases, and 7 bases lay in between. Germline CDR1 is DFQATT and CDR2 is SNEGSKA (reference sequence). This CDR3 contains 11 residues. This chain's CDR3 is CSARQNYGYTF. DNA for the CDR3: TGCAGTGCGAGACAGAACTATGGCTACACCTTC.

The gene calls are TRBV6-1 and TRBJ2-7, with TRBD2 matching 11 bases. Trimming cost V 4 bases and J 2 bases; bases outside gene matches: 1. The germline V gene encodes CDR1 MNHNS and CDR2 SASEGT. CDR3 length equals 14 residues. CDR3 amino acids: CASSALAGAYEQYF. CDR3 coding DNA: TGTGCCAGCAGTGCACTAGCGGGGGCCTACGAGCAGTACTTC.

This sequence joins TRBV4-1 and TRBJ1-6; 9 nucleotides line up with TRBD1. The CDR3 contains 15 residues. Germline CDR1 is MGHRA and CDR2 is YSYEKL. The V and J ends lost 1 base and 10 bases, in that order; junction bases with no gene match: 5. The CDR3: CASSQGGTGSSPLHF. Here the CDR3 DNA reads TGCGCCAGCAGCCAAGGAGGGACAGGGTCCTCACCCCTCCACTTT.

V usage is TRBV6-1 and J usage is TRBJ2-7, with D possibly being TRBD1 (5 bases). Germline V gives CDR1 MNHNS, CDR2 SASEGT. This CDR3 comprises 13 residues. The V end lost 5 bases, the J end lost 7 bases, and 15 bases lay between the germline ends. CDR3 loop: CASSSQTVGEQYV. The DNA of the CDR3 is TGTGCCAGCAGTTCCCAGACAGTGGGTGAGCAGTACGTC.

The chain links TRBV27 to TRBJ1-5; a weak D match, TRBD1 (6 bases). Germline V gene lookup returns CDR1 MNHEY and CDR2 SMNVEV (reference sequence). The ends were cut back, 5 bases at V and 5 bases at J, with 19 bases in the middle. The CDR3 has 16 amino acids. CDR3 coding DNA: TGTGCCAGCAGTCTAGGGGGACAAAGACGATATCAGCCCCAGCATTTT. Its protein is CASSLGGQRRYQPQHF.

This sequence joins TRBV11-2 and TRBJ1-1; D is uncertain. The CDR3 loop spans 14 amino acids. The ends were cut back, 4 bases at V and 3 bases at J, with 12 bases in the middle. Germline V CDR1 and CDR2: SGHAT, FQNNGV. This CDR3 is CASSSTPGYTEAFF. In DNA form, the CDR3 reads TGTGCCAGCAGCTCCACCCCAGGATACACTGAAGCTTTCTTT.

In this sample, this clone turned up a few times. The CDR3 nucleotides are TGCGCCAGCAGCTTGGGGACTCAAAACTATGGCTACACCTTC. It translates to CASSLGTQNYGYTF. This chain joins TRBV5-1 and TRBJ1-2; D not resolved. Germline-derived CDR1 and CDR2 are SGHRS and YFSETQ. There are 14 residues in the CDR3. V was shortened by 0 bases and J by 2 bases, with 8 bases between the two germline ends.

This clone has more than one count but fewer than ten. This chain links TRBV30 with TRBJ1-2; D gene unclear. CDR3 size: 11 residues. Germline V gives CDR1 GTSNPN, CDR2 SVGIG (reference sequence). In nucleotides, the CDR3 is TGTGCTTTTCCCGAGGGTGGTGGCTACACCTTC. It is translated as CAFPEGGGYTF.

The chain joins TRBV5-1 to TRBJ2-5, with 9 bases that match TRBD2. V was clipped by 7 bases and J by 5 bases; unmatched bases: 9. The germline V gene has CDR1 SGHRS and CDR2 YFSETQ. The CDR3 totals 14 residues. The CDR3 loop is CASRSQRGVETQYF. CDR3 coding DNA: TGCGCCAGCCGATCCCAGCGGGGGGTGGAGACCCAGTACTTC.

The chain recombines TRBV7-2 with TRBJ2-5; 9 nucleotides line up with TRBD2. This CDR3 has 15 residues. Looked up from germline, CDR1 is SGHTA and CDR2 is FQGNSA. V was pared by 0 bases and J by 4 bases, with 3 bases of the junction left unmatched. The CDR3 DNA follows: TGTGCCAGCAGCTTAGCGCGGGGGGGCCGAGAGACCCAGTACTTC. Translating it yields CASSLARGGRETQYF.

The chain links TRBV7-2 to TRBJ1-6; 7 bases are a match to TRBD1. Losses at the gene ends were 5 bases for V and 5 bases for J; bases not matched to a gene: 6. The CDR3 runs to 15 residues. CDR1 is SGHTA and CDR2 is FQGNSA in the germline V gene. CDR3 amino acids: CASSPDRVNNSPLHF. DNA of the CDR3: TGTGCCAGCAGCCCTGACAGGGTGAATAATTCACCCCTCCACTTT.

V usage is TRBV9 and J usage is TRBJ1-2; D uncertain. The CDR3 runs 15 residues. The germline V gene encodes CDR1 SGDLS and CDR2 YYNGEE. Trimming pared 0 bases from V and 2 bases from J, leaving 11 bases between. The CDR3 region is CASSVARAGNYGYTF. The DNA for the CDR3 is TGTGCCAGCAGCGTAGCAAGGGCAGGCAACTATGGCTACACCTTC.

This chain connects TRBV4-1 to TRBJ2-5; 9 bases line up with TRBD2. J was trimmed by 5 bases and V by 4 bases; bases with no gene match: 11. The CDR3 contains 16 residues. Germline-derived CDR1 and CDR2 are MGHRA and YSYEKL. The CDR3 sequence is CASSPLFSGGQETQYF. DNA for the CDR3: TGCGCCAGCAGCCCTCTTTTTAGCGGGGGACAGGAGACCCAGTACTTC.

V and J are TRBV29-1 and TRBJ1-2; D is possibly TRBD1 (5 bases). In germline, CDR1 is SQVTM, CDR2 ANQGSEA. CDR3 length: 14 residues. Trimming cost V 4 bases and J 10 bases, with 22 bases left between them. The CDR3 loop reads CSVAGSGQVLDYTF. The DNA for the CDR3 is TGCAGCGTTGCAGGGAGCGGGCAGGTTTTGGACTACACCTTC.

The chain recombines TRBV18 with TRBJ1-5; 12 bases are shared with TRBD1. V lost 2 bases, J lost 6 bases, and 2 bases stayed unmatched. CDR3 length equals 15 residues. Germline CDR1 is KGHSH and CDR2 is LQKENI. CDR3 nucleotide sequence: TGTGCCAGCTCACCAGGGACAGGGGGCGGTCAGCCCCAGCATTTT. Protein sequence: CASSPGTGGGQPQHF.